What follows are 27 T cell receptor beta chains derived from one specimen sequenced in a study of T cells after yellow fever vaccination. Using its own MiXCR run on the 5' RACE reads, TCRdb lists one record per CDR3 protein. The sample includes about 30,000 distinct CDR3 sequences, about 4.6% seen only once; the top ten take approximately 46%. Sequenced material: CD8+ T cells sorted from PBMCs, taken 5 days after the yellow fever booster vaccination. The receptor source for this set is a young man who received the YFV17D yellow fever vaccine.

This clonotype appeared many times. The chain carries TRBV5-4 and TRBJ2-2, with TRBD2 matching 14 bases. This CDR3 is 17 amino acids long. The J segment lost 1 base and the V segment lost 3 bases, leaving 2 bases of the junction unmatched. The V gene's germline CDR1 is SGHNT and CDR2 YYREEE (reference sequence). In DNA form, the CDR3 reads TGTGCCAGCAGCTCAGGGACTAGCGGGGGGAACACCGGGGAGCTGTTTTTT. It codes for CASSSGTSGGNTGELFF.

This clonotype was counted at least ten times. CDR3 coding DNA: TGTGCCAGCAGCCCCAATGGGGGTTTGGAGACCCAGTACTTC. Protein product: CASSPNGGLETQYF. The chain recombines TRBV11-2 with TRBJ2-5; either TRBD1 or TRBD2 may fit D (5 bases each). Trimming cost V 5 bases and J 5 bases, with 15 bases left between them. The CDR3 is 14 residues long. Germline values: CDR1 SGHAT, CDR2 FQNNGV.

This clonotype was seen ten or more times. The rearrangement links TRBV28 to TRBJ2-3; D not certain. The CDR3 length is 11 residues. The germline CDR1 and CDR2 sequences are MDHEN and SYDVKM. Between the trimmed V and J ends, which lost 6 bases and 4 bases, there was a span of 5 bases. Here the CDR3 DNA reads TGTGCCAGCAGGTATTCAGATACGCAGTATTTT. It codes for CASRYSDTQYF.

This clonotype was recorded many times. The chain carries TRBV7-2 and TRBJ2-3; D remains ambiguous. There are 13 residues in the CDR3. The germline V and J ends were trimmed by 5 bases and 5 bases, with 11 bases remaining between them. Germline loops: CDR1 SGHTA, CDR2 FQGNSA. CDR3 in amino acids: CASSTLGGDTQYF. CDR3 sequence (DNA): TGTGCCAGCAGCACGCTAGGCGGAGATACGCAGTATTTT.

This clonotype was found many times. V and J are TRBV13 and TRBJ2-7; 14 nucleotides align to TRBD2. This CDR3 comprises 17 residues. V lost 3 bases, J lost 6 bases, and 10 bases stayed unmatched. The germline gives CDR1 PRHDT, CDR2 FYEKMQ (reference sequence). The CDR3 sequence: CASSFTIGLAGGFEQYF. DNA of the CDR3: TGTGCCAGCAGCTTTACTATTGGACTAGCGGGAGGCTTCGAGCAGTACTTC.

This clonotype was found many times. This chain joins TRBV6-2 or TRBV6-3 and TRBJ1-6; D might be TRBD1 (5 bases). Trimming took 6 bases from V and 0 from J, leaving 15 bases between them. The CDR3 is made up of 17 amino acids. CDR1 and CDR2 (germline): MNHEY, SVGEGT. The CDR3 sequence is CASRRDPASSYNSPLHF. The CDR3 region has the DNA TGTGCCAGCAGACGGGACCCCGCGAGCTCCTATAATTCACCCCTCCACTTT.

Ten or more counts support this clonotype. The rearrangement joins TRBV14 to TRBJ2-1, with a possible D match to TRBD2 (5 bases). Germline V gives CDR1 SGHDN, CDR2 FVKESK. V was shortened by 1 base and J by 1 base, with 14 bases between the two germline ends. CDR3 length equals 17 residues. CDR3 DNA sequence: TGTGCCAGCAGCCAAGGGGAGAAGGTTAGGTCCTACAATGAGCAGTTCTTC. This codes for CASSQGEKVRSYNEQFF.

This clonotype was observed a handful of times. The chain recombines TRBV9 with TRBJ2-7; D remains ambiguous. The CDR3 covers 13 residues. The V end was cut by 3 bases, the J end by 3 bases, with 10 bases between. Germline V gene data show CDR1 as SGDLS and CDR2 as YYNGEE. CDR3 protein: CASSGPGDYEQYF. DNA for the CDR3: TGTGCCAGCAGCGGACCTGGGGACTACGAGCAGTACTTC.

This clonotype was detected ten times or more. V is TRBV19 and J is TRBJ2-3; weak D call: TRBD2 (5 bases). The V end was cut by 3 bases, the J end by 4 bases, with 8 bases between. Germline assignment: CDR1 LNHDA and CDR2 SQIVND (reference sequence). CDR3 length: 13 amino acids. The CDR3 coding sequence is TGTGCCAGTAGTATCCTAGCAGCAGATACGCAGTATTTT. Its protein is CASSILAADTQYF.

This clonotype was recorded at least ten times. The rearrangement links TRBV16 to TRBJ2-1, with 7 nucleotides matching TRBD2. The CDR3 is 13 residues long. The germline CDR1 and CDR2 sequences are KGHSY and FQNENV. V lost 4 bases, J lost 4 bases, and 1 base stayed unmatched. Written as DNA, the CDR3 is TGTGCCAGCAGCCCGCGGGGGTACAATGAGCAGTTCTTC. As protein: CASSPRGYNEQFF.

This clonotype was recorded at least ten times. This chain joins TRBV29-1 and TRBJ2-1; TRBD1 or TRBD2 may be the D gene (5 bases each). Trimming left V 4 bases short and J 7 bases short, with 11 bases between. This CDR3 comprises 12 residues. The germline gives CDR1 SQVTM, CDR2 ANQGSEA. In DNA, the CDR3 is TGCAGCGTTGGTGGGGGTTGGAATGAGCAGTTCTTC. Protein: CSVGGGWNEQFF.

This clonotype was recorded many times. The chain uses TRBV12-3 or TRBV12-4 and TRBJ1-5; D is perhaps TRBD1 (6 bases). Deletions cut 6 bases from V and 7 bases from J, with 10 bases between. This CDR3 is built from 12 residues. The CDR3 DNA reads TGTGCCAGCAGCCAGGGGTCCCAGCCCCAGCATTTT. It specifies CASSQGSQPQHF.

This clonotype has at least ten counts. The J gene is TRBJ2-3, the V gene TRBV9; a possible D gene is TRBD2 (6 bases). V lost 3 bases and J 1 base, leaving 12 bases between the germline ends. CDR1 and CDR2 (germline): SGDLS, YYNGEE. This CDR3 spans 15 amino acids. CDR3 DNA sequence: TGTGCCAGCAGCGCAACCGGGACTGGCACAGATACGCAGTATTTT. Translating it yields CASSATGTGTDTQYF.

This clonotype was counted ten times or more. The rearrangement joins TRBV5-1 to TRBJ2-5; 7 positions agree with TRBD2. The CDR3 contains 15 residues. J gave up 0 bases and V 7 bases, and 9 bases lay outside the gene matches. In germline, CDR1 is SGHRS, CDR2 YFSETQ. CDR3 region: CASDRGEHNQETQYF. The CDR3 region has the DNA TGCGCCAGCGACCGGGGGGAACACAACCAAGAGACCCAGTACTTC.

This clonotype was seen repeatedly, ten times or more. The chain carries TRBV20-1 and TRBJ2-5; TRBD2 matches 8 bases. CDR1 and CDR2 from the germline V gene are DFQATT and SNEGSKA (reference sequence). The CDR3 contains 17 residues. Trimming at V came to 5 bases and at J to 1 base, leaving 15 bases not matched to a gene. CDR3 amino acids: CSAGAHTSGASQETQYF. As DNA, the CDR3 is TGCAGTGCTGGAGCCCATACTAGCGGAGCCAGCCAAGAGACCCAGTACTTC.

This clonotype occurred many times. The chain recombines TRBV29-1 with TRBJ2-1, with 13 bases matching TRBD2. V lost 5 bases and J lost 2; bases outside the gene matches: 9. The CDR3 is 17 residues long. Germline CDR1 SQVTM, CDR2 ANQGSEA. CDR3 nucleotide sequence: TGCAGCGTTCGGGGGACTAGCGGGACTATCACCTACAATGAGCAGTTCTTC. It encodes CSVRGTSGTITYNEQFF.

This clonotype was recorded many times. The gene calls are TRBV7-2 and TRBJ2-1; the match to TRBD2 covers 11 bases. In germline, CDR1 is SGHTA, CDR2 FQGNSA. The CDR3 spans 15 residues. J was trimmed by 7 bases and V by 3 bases; bases with no gene match: 5. The CDR3 spells CASSFTSGRGNEQFF. The CDR3 coding sequence is TGTGCCAGCAGCTTCACTAGCGGGAGAGGTAATGAGCAGTTCTTC.

This clonotype was counted many times. The chain uses TRBV4-3 and TRBJ2-7; 7 bases are shared with TRBD1. Looked up from germline, CDR1 is LGHNA and CDR2 is YSLEER. CDR3 length equals 16 residues. Germline trimming cut 1 base from V and 2 bases from J; bases unmatched to any gene: 8. The CDR3 DNA follows: TGCGCCAGCAGCCAAGCCCCACCGGGACAGACCTACGAGCAGTACTTC. It encodes CASSQAPPGQTYEQYF.

This clonotype has at least ten counts. V is TRBV12-3 or TRBV12-4 and J is TRBJ1-1; no definite D call. The CDR3 covers 12 residues. V lost 4 bases and J 1 base, leaving 4 bases between the germline ends. In DNA form, the CDR3 reads TGTGCCAGCAGTTGGAGGAACACTGAAGCTTTCTTT. It codes for CASSWRNTEAFF.

Concerning this clonotype: One base away lies a much larger clone, so this may be a sequencing read error. This likely comes from a read error, as the CDR3 has no conserved phenylalanine or tryptophan at its end. The chain carries TRBV30 and TRBJ2-7, with a tentative D call TRBD2 (6 bases). The CDR3 covers 14 residues. Trimming removed 0 bases at V and 2 bases at J, with 11 bases between. The germline CDR1 and CDR2 sequences are GTSNPN and SVGIG (reference sequence). The CDR3 coding sequence is TGTGCCTGGAGTGTAGGGCCTAGCGCCTACGAGCAGTACTAC. This translates into CAWSVGPSAYEQYY.

The table lists this clonotype with many counts. The chain recombines TRBV7-2 with TRBJ2-7; D ambiguous. Trimming took off 2 bases at V and 2 bases at J, with 7 bases between the two ends. The V gene's germline CDR1 is SGHTA and CDR2 FQGNSA. CDR3 length equals 13 residues. The CDR3 here is CASSLLEAYEQYF. The CDR3 DNA reads as TGTGCCAGCAGCTTACTGGAAGCCTACGAGCAGTACTTC.

In its sample, this clonotype was seen many times. The genes are TRBV5-1 and TRBJ2-2; 8 bases match TRBD1. The CDR3 is 15 residues long. Germline V CDR1 and CDR2: SGHRS, YFSETQ. With V trimmed by 3 bases and J by 0 bases, 1 base remained unmatched. CDR3 residues: CASSSGQANTGELFF. CDR3 sequence (DNA): TGCGCCAGCAGCTCGGGACAGGCGAACACCGGGGAGCTGTTTTTT.

This clonotype was seen ten or more times. The rearrangement joins TRBV5-1 to TRBJ2-7, with 13 bases fitting TRBD2. Per germline, CDR1 SGHRS and CDR2 YFSETQ. The CDR3 has 16 amino acids. The V segment lost 0 bases and the J segment 4 bases; nucleotides outside the gene matches: 4. This chain's CDR3 is CASSLAGTSGIYEQYF. As DNA, the CDR3 is TGCGCCAGCAGCTTGGCCGGGACTAGCGGGATTTACGAGCAGTACTTC.

This clonotype was detected many times. V and J are TRBV7-9 and TRBJ2-1, with unresolved D. With 4 bases removed from V and 5 bases from J, the gap between germline ends came to 12 bases. Germline V gives CDR1 SEHNR, CDR2 FQNEAQ (reference sequence). This CDR3 has 14 amino acids. The CDR3 nucleotides read TGTGCCAGCAGCTCGTTCACTGTGGACAATGAGCAGTTCTTC. Residues: CASSSFTVDNEQFF.

At least ten counts were recorded for this clonotype. This chain links TRBV27 with TRBJ2-5, with TRBD2 matching over 7 bases. This CDR3 has 13 amino acids. Germline CDR1 and CDR2: MNHEY and SMNVEV (reference sequence). V dropped 6 bases and J dropped 3; count of bases not matched to a gene: 4. For the CDR3, the DNA is TGTGCCAGCAGATCCCTAGCGGAAGAGACCCAGTACTTC. As protein: CASRSLAEETQYF.

This clonotype occurred many times. The V gene is TRBV4-2, the J gene TRBJ2-7; D is perhaps TRBD2 (6 bases). The V end lost 0 bases, the J end lost 6 bases, and 6 bases lay between the germline ends. This CDR3 spans 12 amino acids. Germline V CDR1 and CDR2: LGHNA, YNFKEQ. Here the CDR3 DNA reads TGTGCCAGCAGCCAAGAGGGGGGCGAGCAGTACTTC. It translates to CASSQEGGEQYF.

This clonotype was recorded many times. The chain recombines TRBV10-2 with TRBJ1-1; maybe TRBD1 (6 bases). V shed 11 bases and J shed 1 base, with 14 bases lying between them. The CDR3 is 13 amino acids. CDR1 is WSHSY and CDR2 is SAAADI in the germline V gene. The CDR3 is CAVSSGENTEAFF. In DNA form, the CDR3 reads TGCGCCGTCAGCTCAGGGGAGAACACTGAAGCTTTCTTT.